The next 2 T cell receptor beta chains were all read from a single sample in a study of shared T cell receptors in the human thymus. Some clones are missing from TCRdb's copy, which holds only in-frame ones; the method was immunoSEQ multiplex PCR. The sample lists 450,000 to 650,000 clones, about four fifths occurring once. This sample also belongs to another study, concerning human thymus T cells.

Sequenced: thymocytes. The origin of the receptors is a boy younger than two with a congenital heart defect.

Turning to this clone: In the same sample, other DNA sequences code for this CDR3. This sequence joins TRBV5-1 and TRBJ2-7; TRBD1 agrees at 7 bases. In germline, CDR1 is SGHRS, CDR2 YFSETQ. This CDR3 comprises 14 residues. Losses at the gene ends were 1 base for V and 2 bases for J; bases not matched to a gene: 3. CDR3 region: CASSLHRGPYEQYF. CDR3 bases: TGCGCCAGCAGCTTGCACAGGGGTCCCTACGAGCAGTACTTC. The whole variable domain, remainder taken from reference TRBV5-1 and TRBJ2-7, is KAGVTQTPRYLIKTRGQQVTLSCSPISGHRSVSWYQQTPGQGLQFLFEYFSETQRNKGNFPGRFSGRQFSNSRSEMNVSTLELGDSALYLCASSLHRGPYEQYFGPGTRLTVT.

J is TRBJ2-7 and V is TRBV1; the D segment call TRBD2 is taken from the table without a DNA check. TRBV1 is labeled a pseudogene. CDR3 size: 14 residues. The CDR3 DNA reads TGCACCAGCAGCCCCTGGGAGAGTCCCTACGAGCAGTACTTC. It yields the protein CTSSPWESPYEQYF.